Listed below are T cell receptor beta chains from one sample, sequenced in a study of T cell responses to AZD1222 COVID-19 vaccine. Assay: immunoSEQ multiplex PCR; the TCRdb copy retains only in-frame clones and omits some. Of 160,000 or so clones in the sample, 92% were seen once. The material sequenced was peripheral blood, taken on day 0 of MenACWY control vaccination. All receptors derive from an adult in good health. CDR3s include the opening cysteine and the closing phenylalanine or tryptophan. The D gene is left open where the match is weak. The size entry is marked missing in some rows and otherwise reads once, few, many or a size class.

TRBJ2-5 TRBV12-3/TRBV12-4 . . TGTGCCAGCAGAGACACCTTGGGGACCCAGTACTTC CASRDTLGTQYF
TRBJ1-1 TRBV2 . few TGTGCCAGCATCCCCGACACCAACACTGAAGCTTTCTTT CASIPDTNTEAFF
TRBJ1-1 TRBV19 . . TGTGCCAGTAGCACAGGGAAGGGAGCTTTCTTT CASSTGKGAFF
TRBJ1-4 TRBV28 TRBD1 . TGTGCCAGCAGTCCCCGGATGACAGGGGGCGTGGGAAAACTGTTTTTT CASSPRMTGGVGKLFF
TRBJ1-5 TRBV7-9 . once TGTGCCAGCAGCTCCCGGGATCAGCCCCAGCATTTT CASSSRDQPQHF
TRBJ2-2 TRBV7-9 . few TGTGCCAGCAGCCCCTCGTTGTCGACCGCGAACACCGGGGAGCTGTTTTTT CASSPSLSTANTGELFF
TRBJ2-1 TRBV27 . few TGTGCCAGCAGTTTAGGGCTGAACAATGAGCAGTTCTTC CASSLGLNNEQFF
TRBJ1-1 TRBV5-1 . . TGCGCCAGCAGCTTGGGCTGGGAGAACACTGAAGCTTTCTTT CASSLGWENTEAFF
TRBJ1-5 TRBV30 . . TGTGCCTGGCGGGGACCTGGGGTCGATCAGCCCCAGCATTTT CAWRGPGVDQPQHF
TRBJ1-3 TRBV6-5 TRBD1 . TGTGCCAGCAGCCCCAGACAGGGGATAGTAGACACCATATATTTT CASSPRQGIVDTIYF
TRBJ1-5 TRBV7-2 TRBD1 few TGTGCCAGCAGCTTGACAGGGAACAATCAGCCCCAGCATTTT CASSLTGNNQPQHF
TRBJ2-3 TRBV19 . . TGTGCCAGTAGTATAGATACGCGGACAGATACGCAGTATTTT CASSIDTRTDTQYF
TRBJ2-7 TRBV9 . . TGTGCCAGCAGCGTAGATGGGCAAGAGTGGCAAGAGCAGTACTTC CASSVDGQEWQEQYF
TRBJ1-1 TRBV4-2 . . TGTGCCAGCAGCCAAGAGAGGAGCACTGAAGCTTTCTTT CASSQERSTEAFF
TRBJ2-2 TRBV11-2 . . TGTGCCAGCAGCTTACTCGGGCCGAACACCGGGGAGCTGTTTTTT CASSLLGPNTGELFF
TRBJ2-3 TRBV5-1 TRBD2 . TGCGCCAGCAGCTTGGGGCTAGCGGGAACAGATACGCAGTATTTT CASSLGLAGTDTQYF
TRBJ1-3 TRBV28 . . TGTGCCAGCGGACTGAGGGGAAACACCATATATTTT CASGLRGNTIYF
TRBJ2-7 TRBV5-1 . . TGCGCCAGCAGCTTCGGGCTCCCACGGAACGAGCAGTACTTC CASSFGLPRNEQYF
TRBJ1-1 TRBV6-6 . once TGTGCCAGCAGCCTCGGGGCAGGGGTCAGCACTGAAGCTTTCTTT CASSLGAGVSTEAFF
TRBJ1-2 TRBV4-3 . . TGCGCCAGCAGCCCTCAGAGCGGTCGGGGCTACACCTTC CASSPQSGRGYTF
TRBJ2-7 TRBV4-3 . . TGCGCCAGCAGCCAAGATCCCCCCGGGACCGCTTCCTACGAGCAGTACTTC CASSQDPPGTASYEQYF
TRBJ1-4 TRBV14 . once TGTGCCAGCAGCCACCTTACCGCAAATGAAAAACTGTTTTTT CASSHLTANEKLFF
TRBJ1-2 TRBV29-1 TRBD1 . TGCAGCGTTACTCAGGGGGCCGATAACTATGGCTACACCTTC CSVTQGADNYGYTF
TRBJ2-1 TRBV19 . . TGTGCCAGTATAGGATACACCCGACCCAATGAGCAGTTCTTC CASIGYTRPNEQFF
TRBJ2-3 TRBV28 . . TGTGCCAGCGGACCTAGCGCGCAGTATTTT CASGPSAQYF
TRBJ2-7 TRBV29-1 TRBD2 once TGCAGCGTTCGGCGGGGGAACGAGCAGTACTTC CSVRRGNEQYF
TRBJ1-5 TRBV13 . . TGTGCCAGCAGCTTAAGAGGGGGAACCCAGCCCCAGCATTTT CASSLRGGTQPQHF
TRBJ2-2 TRBV5-1 TRBD1 . TGCGCCAGCAGCCCCGGGACAGGGGAGCCCGGGGAGCTGTTTTTT CASSPGTGEPGELFF
TRBJ2-3 TRBV7-2 . few TGTGCCAGCAGCTTCTCCGGGCAGGGCGATACGCAGTATTTT CASSFSGQGDTQYF
TRBJ2-7 TRBV6-5 TRBD1 . TGTGCCAGCAGTTCCCGGGACAGGGGCCACGAGCAGTACTTC CASSSRDRGHEQYF
TRBJ1-2 TRBV6-5 . few TGTGCCAGCAGTTACTCCTCTAACGGCCTGGGTGGCTACACCTTC CASSYSSNGLGGYTF
TRBJ1-1 TRBV19 . . TGTGCCAGTAGTATATCTTGGCAGTCGCCTGAAGCTTTCTTT CASSISWQSPEAFF
TRBJ1-4 TRBV30 . . TGTGCCTGGAGTGGCGGCGCGGGAGCAACTAATGAAAAACTGTTTTTT CAWSGGAGATNEKLFF
TRBJ2-1 TRBV9 . . TGTGCCAGCAGCTCCCGGACTTCCTCCTACAATGAGCAGTTCTTC CASSSRTSSYNEQFF
TRBJ2-1 TRBV10-3 TRBD1 . TGTGCCACGGCGCCGAACCGGGACAGGGGTAGCAATGAGCAGTTCTTC CATAPNRDRGSNEQFF
TRBJ1-6 TRBV4-3 . . TGCGCCAGCAGCCAAGATACTCGTACCGGCAACCCCTTCCACTTT CASSQDTRTGNPFHF
TRBJ2-2 TRBV9 . . TGTGCCAGCAGCGCCAGTCCAGACACCGGGGAGCTGTTTTTT CASSASPDTGELFF
TRBJ1-3 TRBV2 . . TGTGCCAGCAGTGAAGGGCAGTACTCTGGAAACACCATATATTTT CASSEGQYSGNTIYF
TRBJ1-2 TRBV3-1/TRBV3-2 . . TGTGCCAGCAGCCGACGTGTAGAAGGCTATGGCTACACCTTC CASSRRVEGYGYTF
TRBJ2-7 TRBV3-1/TRBV3-2 TRBD1 . TGTGCCAGCAGCCAATTAGGACAGGGAGCCGAGCAGTACTTC CASSQLGQGAEQYF
TRBJ1-1 TRBV30 . once TGTGCCTGGAGCCGCGGGGAGGGGGTTGAAGCTTTCTTT CAWSRGEGVEAFF
TRBJ2-2 TRBV6-6 . . TGTGCCAGCAGCTTGGACAGCTACGCCGGGGAGCTGTTTTTT CASSLDSYAGELFF
TRBJ2-2 TRBV27 . . TGTGCCAGCAGTTACCAAAGAGGTGTAAGGAACACCGGGGAGCTGTTTTTT CASSYQRGVRNTGELFF
TRBJ2-7 TRBV5-1 TRBD1 . TGCGCCAGCAGCTTGACAGGGGCCCACGAGCAGTACTTC CASSLTGAHEQYF
TRBJ2-5 TRBV11-2 . . TGTGCCAGCAGCCCCTCCCCGGGGGGCTTAGAGACCCAGTACTTC CASSPSPGGLETQYF
TRBJ1-1 TRBV18 TRBD1 . TGTGCCAGTTCCCGGGACAGGGTAAAAACTGAAGCTTTCTTT CASSRDRVKTEAFF
TRBJ2-2 TRBV6-2/TRBV6-3 . . TGTGCCAGCAGTTATCTAGCAAGGGGGGACACCGGGGAGCTGTTTTTT CASSYLARGDTGELFF
TRBJ2-1 TRBV11-2 TRBD1 . TGTGCCAGCAGCCAGACAGGGGGCTGGGACAATGAGCAGTTCTTC CASSQTGGWDNEQFF
TRBJ1-5 TRBV24-1 . . TGTGCCACCAGTGAAAGGAGCAATCAGCCCCAGCATTTT CATSERSNQPQHF
TRBJ1-1 TRBV27 . . TGTGCCAGCAGTTTAATAGGGTGGAGAACTGAAGCTTTCTTT CASSLIGWRTEAFF
TRBJ2-7 TRBV7-6 TRBD1 . TGTGCCAGCAGCTCGCCGGGACAGGGTCTGTACGAGCAGTACTTC CASSSPGQGLYEQYF
TRBJ1-1 TRBV11-3 . . TGTGCCAGCAGCGAGAAGACTGAAGCTTTCTTT CASSEKTEAFF